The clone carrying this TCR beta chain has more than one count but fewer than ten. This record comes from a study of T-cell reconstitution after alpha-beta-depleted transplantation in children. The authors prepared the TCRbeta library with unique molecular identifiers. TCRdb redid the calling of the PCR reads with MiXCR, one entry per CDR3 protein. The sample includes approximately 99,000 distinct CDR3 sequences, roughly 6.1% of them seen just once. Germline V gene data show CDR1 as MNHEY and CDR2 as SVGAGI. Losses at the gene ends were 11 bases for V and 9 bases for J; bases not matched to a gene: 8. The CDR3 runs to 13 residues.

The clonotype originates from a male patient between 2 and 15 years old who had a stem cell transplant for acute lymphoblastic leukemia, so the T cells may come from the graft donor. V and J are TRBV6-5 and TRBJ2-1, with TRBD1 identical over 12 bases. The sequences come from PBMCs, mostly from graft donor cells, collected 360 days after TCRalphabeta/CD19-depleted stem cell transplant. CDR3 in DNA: TGTGCCGCATCGGGACAGGGGGCAGGTGAGCAGTTCTTC. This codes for CAASGQGAGEQFF.